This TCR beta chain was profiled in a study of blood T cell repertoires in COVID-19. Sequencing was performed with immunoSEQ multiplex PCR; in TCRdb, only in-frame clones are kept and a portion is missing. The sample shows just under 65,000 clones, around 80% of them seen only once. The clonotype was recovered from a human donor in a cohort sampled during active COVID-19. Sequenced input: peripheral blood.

This chain's CDR3 is CSGSSGDTEAFF. As DNA, the CDR3 is TGCAGCGGGAGTTCGGGGGACACTGAAGCTTTCTTT. The chain joins TRBV29-1 to TRBJ1-1; D possibly corresponds to TRBD1 (5 bases). The CDR3 is made up of 12 amino acids. V was shortened by 7 bases and J by 3 bases, with 12 bases between the two germline ends. Germline V CDR1 and CDR2: SQVTM, ANQGSEA.